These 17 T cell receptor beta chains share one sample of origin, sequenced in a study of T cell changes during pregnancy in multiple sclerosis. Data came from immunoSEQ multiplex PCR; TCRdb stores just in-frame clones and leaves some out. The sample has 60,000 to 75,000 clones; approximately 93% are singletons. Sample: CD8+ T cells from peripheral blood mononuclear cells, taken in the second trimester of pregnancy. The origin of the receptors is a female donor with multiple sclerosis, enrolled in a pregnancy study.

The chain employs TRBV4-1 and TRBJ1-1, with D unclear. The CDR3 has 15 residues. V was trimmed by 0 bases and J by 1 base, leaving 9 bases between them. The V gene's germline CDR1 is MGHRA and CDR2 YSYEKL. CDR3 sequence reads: CASSQDKEGNTEAFF. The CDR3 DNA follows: TGCGCCAGCAGCCAAGATAAGGAGGGGAACACTGAAGCTTTCTTT.

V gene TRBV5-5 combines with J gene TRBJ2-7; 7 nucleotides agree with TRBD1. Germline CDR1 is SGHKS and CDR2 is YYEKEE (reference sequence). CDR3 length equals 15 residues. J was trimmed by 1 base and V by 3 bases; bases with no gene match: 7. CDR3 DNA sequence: TGTGCCAGCAGCTACGCCGGGACAGTGTCCTACGAGCAGTACTTC. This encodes CASSYAGTVSYEQYF.

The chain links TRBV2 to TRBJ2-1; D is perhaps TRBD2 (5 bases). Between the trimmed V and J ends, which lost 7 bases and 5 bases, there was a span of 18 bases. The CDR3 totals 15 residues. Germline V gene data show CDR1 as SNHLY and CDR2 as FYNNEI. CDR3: CASKAKSGLNNEQFF. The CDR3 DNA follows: TGTGCCAGCAAAGCCAAAAGCGGACTTAACAATGAGCAGTTCTTC.

DNA for the CDR3: TGTGCCAGCAGCCCCGTTCTCCACAATGAGCAGTTCTTC. It translates to CASSPVLHNEQFF. The rearrangement joins TRBV5-6 to TRBJ2-1; the D is unclear. The CDR3 runs to 13 residues. From germline, CDR1 is SGHDT and CDR2 YYEEEE. Trimming shortened V by 4 bases and J by 5 bases, and 10 bases separated the two germline ends.

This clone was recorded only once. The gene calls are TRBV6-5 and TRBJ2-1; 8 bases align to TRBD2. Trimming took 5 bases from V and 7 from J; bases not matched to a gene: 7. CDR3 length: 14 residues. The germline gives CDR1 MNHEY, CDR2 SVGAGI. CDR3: CASSPLAGINEQFF. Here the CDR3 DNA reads TGTGCCAGCAGTCCTCTAGCGGGTATTAATGAGCAGTTCTTC.

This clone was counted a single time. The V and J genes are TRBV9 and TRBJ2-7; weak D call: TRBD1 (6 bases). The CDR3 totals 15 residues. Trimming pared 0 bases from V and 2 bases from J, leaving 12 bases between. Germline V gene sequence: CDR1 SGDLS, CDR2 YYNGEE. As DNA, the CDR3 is TGTGCCAGCAGCGTAGACGAGGGGACACCCTACGAGCAGTACTTC. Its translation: CASSVDEGTPYEQYF.

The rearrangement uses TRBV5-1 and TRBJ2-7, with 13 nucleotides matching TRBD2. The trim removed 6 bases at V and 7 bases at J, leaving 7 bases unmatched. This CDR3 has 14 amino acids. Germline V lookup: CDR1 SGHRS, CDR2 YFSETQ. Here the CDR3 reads CASTRTSGRGEQYF. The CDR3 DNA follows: TGCGCCAGCACCCGGACTAGCGGGAGAGGTGAGCAGTACTTC.

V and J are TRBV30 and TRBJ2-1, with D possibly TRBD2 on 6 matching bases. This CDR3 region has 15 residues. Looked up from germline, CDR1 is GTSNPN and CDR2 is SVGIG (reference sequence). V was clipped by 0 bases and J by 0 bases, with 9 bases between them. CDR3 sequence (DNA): TGTGCCTGGAGTGTAGGAGGGAGCTCCTACAATGAGCAGTTCTTC. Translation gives CAWSVGGSSYNEQFF.

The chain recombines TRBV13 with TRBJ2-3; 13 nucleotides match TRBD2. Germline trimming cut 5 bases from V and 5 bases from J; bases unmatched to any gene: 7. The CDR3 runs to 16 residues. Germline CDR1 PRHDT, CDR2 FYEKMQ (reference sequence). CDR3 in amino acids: CASSPGGLAGVDTQYF. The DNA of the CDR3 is TGTGCCAGCAGCCCGGGCGGACTAGCGGGAGTAGATACGCAGTATTTT.

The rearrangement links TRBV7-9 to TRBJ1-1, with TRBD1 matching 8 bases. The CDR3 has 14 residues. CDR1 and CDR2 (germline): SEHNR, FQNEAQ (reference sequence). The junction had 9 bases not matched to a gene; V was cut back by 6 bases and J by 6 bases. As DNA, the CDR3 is TGTGCCAGCAGACCAACAGGGGGGATCGCTGAAGCTTTCTTT. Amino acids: CASRPTGGIAEAFF.

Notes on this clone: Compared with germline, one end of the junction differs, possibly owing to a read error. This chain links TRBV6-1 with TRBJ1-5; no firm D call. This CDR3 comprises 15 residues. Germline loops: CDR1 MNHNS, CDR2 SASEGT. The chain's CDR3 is CASSEDTILNQPQHF. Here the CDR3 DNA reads TGTGCCAGCAGCGAAGACACGATTCTCAATCAGCCCCAGCATTTT.

The CDR3 loop reads CSVIWDRGPGELFF. The CDR3 DNA is TGCAGCGTTATCTGGGACAGGGGGCCCGGGGAGCTGTTTTTT. The chain links TRBV29-1 to TRBJ2-2; 12 nucleotides agree with TRBD1. The ends lost 5 bases at V and 6 bases at J; junction bases unmatched: 4. Germline CDR1 reads SQVTM; CDR2 reads ANQGSEA. The CDR3 runs 14 residues.

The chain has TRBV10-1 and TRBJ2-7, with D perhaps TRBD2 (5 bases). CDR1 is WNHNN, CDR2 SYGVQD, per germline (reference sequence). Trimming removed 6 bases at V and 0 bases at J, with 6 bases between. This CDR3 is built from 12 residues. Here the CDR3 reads CASSSGSYEQYF. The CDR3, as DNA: TGCGCCAGCAGCAGCGGCTCCTACGAGCAGTACTTC.

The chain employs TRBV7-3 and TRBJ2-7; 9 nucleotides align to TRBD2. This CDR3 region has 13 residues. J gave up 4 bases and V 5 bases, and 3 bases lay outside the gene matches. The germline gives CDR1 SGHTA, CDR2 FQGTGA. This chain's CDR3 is CASSPAGGYEQYF. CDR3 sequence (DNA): TGTGCCAGCAGCCCGGCGGGGGGGTACGAGCAGTACTTC.

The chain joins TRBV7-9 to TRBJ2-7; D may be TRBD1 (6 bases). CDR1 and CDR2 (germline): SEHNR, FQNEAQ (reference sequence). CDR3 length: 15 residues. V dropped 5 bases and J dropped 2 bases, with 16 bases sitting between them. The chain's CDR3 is CASSPSTGIPYEQYF. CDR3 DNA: TGTGCCAGCAGCCCCTCGACAGGAATCCCCTACGAGCAGTACTTC.

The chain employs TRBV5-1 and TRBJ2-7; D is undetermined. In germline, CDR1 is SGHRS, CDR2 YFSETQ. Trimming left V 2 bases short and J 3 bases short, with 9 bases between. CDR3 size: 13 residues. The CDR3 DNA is TGCGCCAGCAGCTTTGGCCAGAACTACGAGCAGTACTTC. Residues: CASSFGQNYEQYF.

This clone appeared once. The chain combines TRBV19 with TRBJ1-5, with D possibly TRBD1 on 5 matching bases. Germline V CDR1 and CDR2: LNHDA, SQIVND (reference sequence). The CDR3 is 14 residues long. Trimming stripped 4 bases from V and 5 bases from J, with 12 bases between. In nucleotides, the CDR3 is TGTGCCAGTAGTAGAGAGACAGTGTATCAGCCCCAGCATTTT. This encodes CASSRETVYQPQHF.